This entry lists 11 T cell receptor beta chains sequenced from one sample in a study of cytomegalovirus exposure and HLA in healthy donors. With 60 Vbeta and 13 Jbeta primers, the PCR was carried out. Profiling relied on immunoSEQ multiplex PCR, and the TCRdb table lists in-frame clones only, not all of them. The table includes over 150,000 clones, approximately 88% detected once. The sequenced material came from PBMCs. The source of these receptors is a boy aged 2 to 10 in good health and CMV-seronegative.

The chain carries TRBV4-2 and TRBJ2-4; 10 bases align to TRBD2. V gave up 0 bases and J gave up 0 bases; unmatched junction bases: 14. The CDR3 has 21 residues. Germline V CDR1 and CDR2: LGHNA, YNFKEQ. This CDR3 is CASSQDLRRTSGVLAKNIQYF. The DNA of the CDR3 is TGTGCCAGCAGCCAAGATCTTCGTCGGACTAGCGGCGTCCTAGCCAAAAACATTCAGTACTTC.

The V call is TRBV27, the J call TRBJ1-4; no definite D call. This CDR3 spans 14 amino acids. V shed 7 bases and J shed 6 bases, with 15 bases lying between them. Per germline, CDR1 MNHEY and CDR2 SMNVEV (reference sequence). CDR3 nucleotides: TGTGCCAGCAAGTCGGAGTCAGTCTATGAAAAACTGTTTTTT. It translates to CASKSESVYEKLFF. Complete variable domain (other parts from reference TRBV27 and TRBJ1-4): EAQVTQNPRYLITVTGKKLTVTCSQNMNHEYMSWYRQDPGLGLRQIYYSMNVEVTDKGDVPEGYKVSRKEKRNFPLILESPSPNQTSLYFCASKSESVYEKLFFGSGTQLSVL.

The rearrangement uses TRBV25-1 and TRBJ2-7; the D gene is possibly TRBD1 (6 bases). Per the germline V gene, CDR1 is MGHDK and CDR2 is SYGVNS. The CDR3 contains 14 residues. V was trimmed by 3 bases and J by 2 bases, leaving 11 bases between them. Written as DNA, the CDR3 is TGTGCCAGCAGTGAGAATACAGGGCCCTACGAGCAGTACTTC. Translating it yields CASSENTGPYEQYF.

The CDR3 region is CASSLVVGLGQGRETQYF. In DNA, the CDR3 is TGTGCCAGCAGCTTAGTTGTCGGCCTGGGACAGGGACGAGAGACCCAGTACTTC. The chain joins TRBV7-8 to TRBJ2-5; 9 nucleotides align to TRBD1. With V trimmed by 1 base and J by 4 bases, 13 bases remained unmatched. This CDR3 contains 18 residues. The germline CDR1 and CDR2 sequences are SGHVS and FQNEAQ.

This chain uses TRBV14 with TRBJ1-1; D gene ambiguous. Between the trimmed V and J ends, which lost 3 bases and 1 base, there was a span of 9 bases. This CDR3 is built from 14 residues. Germline V gene sequence: CDR1 SGHDN, CDR2 FVKESK. The CDR3 here is CASSQSRSNTEAFF. The DNA for the CDR3 is TGTGCCAGCAGCCAGAGTCGATCGAACACTGAAGCTTTCTTT.

This rearrangement joins TRBV9 to TRBJ1-3; no definite D call. From germline, CDR1 is SGDLS and CDR2 YYNGEE. V dropped 0 bases and J dropped 2 bases, with 6 bases sitting between them. The CDR3 runs 14 residues. The CDR3 loop is CASSVGGTGNTIYF. The CDR3 region has the DNA TGTGCCAGCAGCGTAGGAGGAACTGGAAACACCATATATTTT.

CDR3 in amino acids: CASSILEGTDTQYF. The CDR3 DNA is TGTGCCAGCAGCATTCTAGAAGGCACAGATACGCAGTATTTT. The V gene is TRBV7-9, the J gene TRBJ2-3; unclear D gene. V lost 5 bases and J lost 1, with 10 bases in between. The CDR3 has 14 amino acids. Germline V gene data show CDR1 as SEHNR and CDR2 as FQNEAQ (reference sequence).

The V and J genes are TRBV30 and TRBJ1-2; 10 nucleotides align to TRBD1. V shed 3 bases, J shed 4 bases, and the junction held 11 bases outside the gene matches. Germline CDR1 GTSNPN, CDR2 SVGIG (reference sequence). The CDR3 has 16 amino acids. Here the CDR3 reads CAWSNSRDRGIYGYTF. The CDR3 nucleotides are TGTGCCTGGAGCAACTCCCGGGACAGGGGAATCTATGGCTACACCTTC.

The chain links TRBV7-9 to TRBJ2-7; no reliable D call. V lost 1 base, J lost 3 bases, and 10 bases lay in between. Germline CDR1 SEHNR, CDR2 FQNEAQ (reference sequence). This CDR3 has 14 amino acids. In nucleotides, the CDR3 is TGTGCCAGCAGCTTAGACCCAGGAAACTACGAGCAGTACTTC. This sequence encodes CASSLDPGNYEQYF.

V gene TRBV27 combines with J gene TRBJ2-7; D is possibly TRBD1 (6 bases). The V gene lost 5 bases and the J gene lost 2 bases, with 16 bases spanning the gap. This CDR3 is built from 15 residues. Germline lookup yields CDR1 MNHEY and CDR2 SMNVEV (reference sequence). The CDR3, as DNA: TGTGCCAGCAGTCCACCGGGACACGATACCTACGAGCAGTACTTC. This sequence encodes CASSPPGHDTYEQYF.

This sequence joins TRBV5-1 and TRBJ2-7, with TRBD2 matching 7 bases. V lost 3 bases, J lost 1 base, and 13 bases stayed unmatched. Germline assignment: CDR1 SGHRS and CDR2 YFSETQ. CDR3 length equals 17 residues. CDR3 amino acids: CASSWGWMMGGSYEQYF. The CDR3 bases are TGCGCCAGCAGCTGGGGGTGGATGATGGGAGGGTCCTACGAGCAGTACTTC.